This is a list of T cell receptor beta chains from one sample in a study of blood T cell repertoires in COVID-19. Measured with immunoSEQ multiplex PCR; TCRdb has only the in-frame clones, and not every one. The sample lists some 520,000 clones; roughly 89% were seen once. Sequenced material: peripheral blood. The origin of the receptors is a man between 18 and 35 years old with COVID-19, enrolled during active disease. Each CDR3 is given with its conserved first and last residue. D genes are given only for firm matches. The size of a clone is reported for some rows only, either as once, few or many, or as a class for expanded clones.

CDR3 protein	CDR3 DNA	D gene	V gene	clone size	J gene	CDR3 length
CSASRNYGYTF	TGCAGTGCTAGCAGAAACTATGGCTACACCTTC	NA	TRBV20-1	NA	TRBJ1-2	11
CASSLGQGRSADTQYF	TGTGCCAGCAGCTTAGGACAGGGGAGGTCTGCAGATACGCAGTATTTT	TRBD1	TRBV11-2	NA	TRBJ2-3	16
CATSEPQGSGTDTQYF	TGTGCCACCAGTGAACCGCAGGGGTCAGGAACAGATACGCAGTATTTT	NA	TRBV24-1	NA	TRBJ2-3	16
CASSFPQDHQPQHF	TGTGCCAGCAGTTTCCCCCAGGATCATCAGCCCCAGCATTTT	NA	TRBV28	NA	TRBJ1-5	14
CASSQGLGYTQYF	TGTGCCAGCAGCCAAGGACTAGGTTATACGCAGTATTTT	NA	TRBV14	NA	TRBJ2-3	13
CSVHSQETQYF	TGCAGCGTACACAGCCAAGAGACCCAGTACTTC	NA	TRBV29-1	NA	TRBJ2-5	11
CASSIRGYDEQFF	TGTGCCAGTAGTATAAGAGGGTACGATGAGCAGTTCTTC	NA	TRBV19	NA	TRBJ2-1	13
CASSRLRDRDSPLHF	TGTGCCAGCAGTCGACTCCGGGACAGGGACTCACCCCTCCACTTT	TRBD1	TRBV2	NA	TRBJ1-6	15
CASSVATWRGVGTDTQYF	TGTGCCAGCAGCGTAGCTACTTGGAGGGGAGTTGGCACAGATACGCAGTATTTT	NA	TRBV9	NA	TRBJ2-3	18
CASSEGGLLKIF	TGTGCCAGCAGTGAAGGGGGACTTCTTAAGATCTTC	NA	TRBV6-1	NA	TRBJ2-1	12
CASSVHPGGANEQYF	TGTGCCAGCAGCGTCCATCCCGGGGGGGCAAACGAGCAGTACTTC	TRBD2	TRBV5-4	NA	TRBJ2-7	15
CSVTAGDGYTF	TGCAGCGTGACGGCAGGGGATGGCTACACCTTC	NA	TRBV29-1	NA	TRBJ1-2	11
CASSLAGAGREQFF	TGTGCCAGCAGCTTAGCCGGCGCGGGAAGGGAGCAGTTCTTC	NA	TRBV7-3	NA	TRBJ2-1	14
CAVGGEPRGTEAFF	TGTGCCGTCGGAGGCGAACCACGAGGCACTGAAGCTTTCTTT	NA	TRBV24-1	NA	TRBJ1-1	14
CASSTASGTTETQYF	TGCGCCAGCAGCACCGCTAGCGGGACTACAGAGACCCAGTACTTC	TRBD2	TRBV5-1	NA	TRBJ2-5	15
CATYAGGNEQFF	TGTGCCACCTACGCGGGGGGCAATGAGCAGTTCTTC	TRBD2	TRBV6-6	NA	TRBJ2-1	12
CASSQGHFSNQPQHF	TGTGCCAGCAGCCAGGGACATTTTAGCAATCAGCCCCAGCATTTT	NA	TRBV3-1/TRBV3-2	NA	TRBJ1-5	15
CASGGEGLGTEAFF	TGCGCCAGCGGGGGGGAGGGGCTGGGCACTGAAGCTTTCTTT	NA	TRBV4-1	NA	TRBJ1-1	14
CASSLVRPGFMQGEQYF	TGTGCCAGCAGCTTAGTGAGGCCGGGTTTCATGCAAGGCGAGCAGTACTTC	NA	TRBV7-8	NA	TRBJ2-7	17
CASSPGTGEGNTIYF	TGTGCCAGCAGCCCGGGGACAGGGGAAGGAAACACCATATATTTT	TRBD1	TRBV7-6	NA	TRBJ1-3	15
CASSPGPGSYEQYF	TGTGCCAGCAGCCCCGGCCCGGGCTCCTACGAGCAGTACTTC	NA	TRBV13	NA	TRBJ2-7	14
CASSHERGFYNEQFF	TGTGCCAGCAGCCATGAGCGGGGTTTTTACAATGAGCAGTTCTTC	TRBD2	TRBV3-1/TRBV3-2	NA	TRBJ2-1	15
CASRTGAHTEAFF	TGTGCCAGTAGGACAGGGGCCCACACTGAAGCTTTCTTT	TRBD1	TRBV19	NA	TRBJ1-1	13
CASSFGLASSSTDTQYF	TGCGCCAGCAGCTTTGGACTAGCGAGCTCTAGCACAGATACGCAGTATTTT	TRBD2	TRBV5-1	NA	TRBJ2-3	17
CAWSAGGATNEKLFF	TGTGCCTGGAGTGCAGGGGGCGCGACTAATGAAAAACTGTTTTTT	TRBD1	TRBV30	NA	TRBJ1-4	15
CATSAFNQPQHF	TGTGCCACCAGTGCCTTCAATCAGCCCCAGCATTTT	NA	TRBV24-1	NA	TRBJ1-5	12
CASSVTGQSYEQYF	TGCGCCAGCAGCGTTACAGGTCAATCCTACGAGCAGTACTTC	NA	TRBV5-1	NA	TRBJ2-7	14
CASSSMTGFKGEAFF	TGTGCCAGTAGTAGCATGACAGGGTTTAAGGGTGAAGCTTTCTTT	TRBD1	TRBV19	NA	TRBJ1-1	15
CASSFGSPRPNEQFF	TGTGCCAGCAGCTTCGGGAGCCCGAGGCCAAATGAGCAGTTCTTC	NA	TRBV7-9	once	TRBJ2-1	15
CASSLTSGPHNEQFF	TGTGCCAGCAGCTTAACGAGCGGACCTCACAATGAGCAGTTCTTC	NA	TRBV7-2	few	TRBJ2-1	15
CASSIGPPQGVGIAGYTF	TGTGCCAGTAGTATAGGTCCCCCACAGGGAGTGGGAATCGCTGGCTACACCTTC	NA	TRBV19	NA	TRBJ1-2	18
CATAGSVAGDTQYF	TGTGCCACCGCAGGGTCGGTAGCGGGAGATACGCAGTATTTT	TRBD2	TRBV24-1	NA	TRBJ2-3	14
CASSPDTSSYNEQFF	TGTGCCAGCTCACCGGACACGAGCTCCTACAATGAGCAGTTCTTC	NA	TRBV18	NA	TRBJ2-1	15
CASSDRRLTYEQYF	TGTGCCAGCAGCGACCGGCGGCTAACTTACGAGCAGTACTTC	NA	TRBV5-8	NA	TRBJ2-7	14
CASSEWDRAGRYEQYF	TGTGCCAGCAGTGAATGGGATCGGGCAGGGCGCTACGAGCAGTACTTC	NA	TRBV2	NA	TRBJ2-7	16
CASGTGVGNTIYF	TGTGCCAGCGGGACAGGGGTCGGAAACACCATATATTTT	TRBD1	TRBV6-7	few	TRBJ1-3	13
CASSLGLAGAEWETQYF	TGTGCCAGCAGCCTGGGGCTAGCGGGGGCCGAGTGGGAGACCCAGTACTTC	TRBD2	TRBV7-7	NA	TRBJ2-5	17
CSALIDEQFF	TGCAGTGCCCTGATAGATGAGCAGTTCTTC	NA	TRBV20-1	once	TRBJ2-1	10
CASSTGLAGVSEQFF	TGTGCCAGCAGTACAGGACTAGCGGGAGTTTCTGAGCAGTTCTTC	TRBD2	TRBV2	once	TRBJ2-1	15
CASSPGGLNEQYF	TGTGCCAGCTCACCGGGAGGATTGAACGAGCAGTACTTC	NA	TRBV18	NA	TRBJ2-7	13
CASTTYPALNNIQYF	TGCGCCAGCACCACCTACCCCGCATTGAACAACATTCAGTACTTC	NA	TRBV5-1	NA	TRBJ2-4	15
CASSLSGSAGDFVNEQFF	TGTGCCAGCAGCTTATCGGGCTCGGCGGGGGACTTTGTAAATGAGCAGTTCTTC	TRBD2	TRBV7-9	NA	TRBJ2-1	18
CASSSLTGSSYNEQFF	TGTGCCAGCAGTTCTCTGACTGGGAGCTCCTACAATGAGCAGTTCTTC	NA	TRBV6-5	NA	TRBJ2-1	16
CASSLAVMAGETSNQPQHF	TGTGCCAGCAGCTTAGCGGTTATGGCAGGGGAGACCAGCAATCAGCCCCAGCATTTT	NA	TRBV7-9	NA	TRBJ1-5	19
CATSDPKGAQPQHF	TGTGCCACCAGTGATCCAAAGGGGGCTCAGCCCCAGCATTTT	TRBD1	TRBV24-1	NA	TRBJ1-5	14
CASSLGQASNYGYTF	TGCGCCAGCAGCTTGGGTCAGGCCTCTAACTATGGCTACACCTTC	NA	TRBV5-1	many	TRBJ1-2	15
CASSQYLAGGDGELFF	TGCGCCAGCAGCCAATACCTAGCGGGAGGGGACGGGGAGCTGTTTTTT	TRBD2	TRBV10-2	NA	TRBJ2-2	16
CASSITASGVQETQYF	TGTGCCAGCAGTATAACCGCTAGCGGGGTCCAAGAGACCCAGTACTTC	TRBD2	TRBV2	NA	TRBJ2-5	16
CASSYLSVRREVTYEQYF	TGTGCCAGCAGTTACCTATCGGTGAGGCGGGAGGTAACCTACGAGCAGTACTTC	TRBD2	TRBV6-2/TRBV6-3	NA	TRBJ2-7	18
CASSLVVAGAFHEQFF	TGTGCCAGCAGCTTAGTAGTAGCGGGAGCGTTCCATGAGCAGTTCTTC	TRBD2	TRBV7-8	NA	TRBJ2-1	16
CASSLRQGSGLNSPLHF	TGTGCCAGCAGTTTACGGCAGGGTAGTGGCTTGAATTCACCCCTCCACTTT	NA	TRBV27	NA	TRBJ1-6	17
CASPLQGTDTQYF	TGTGCCAGCCCTCTTCAGGGCACAGATACGCAGTATTTT	NA	TRBV7-9	NA	TRBJ2-3	13
CASSQDPPGSDSNQPQHF	TGTGCCAGCAGCCAAGATCCCCCGGGGTCGGATAGCAATCAGCCCCAGCATTTT	NA	TRBV3-1/TRBV3-2	NA	TRBJ1-5	18
CASSVQGRSSYNSPLHF	TGTGCCAGCAGCGTACAGGGAAGAAGCTCCTATAATTCACCCCTCCACTTT	NA	TRBV9	NA	TRBJ1-6	17
CASSVTHSTDTQYF	TGTGCCAGCAGCGTGACACATAGCACAGATACGCAGTATTTT	NA	TRBV11-2	NA	TRBJ2-3	14
CASSVRGTPVYGYTF	TGTGCCAGCAGCGTCAGAGGGACACCCGTCTATGGCTACACCTTC	NA	TRBV7-9	NA	TRBJ1-2	15
CASRPQDSNQPQHF	TGTGCCAGCAGGCCCCAGGATAGCAATCAGCCCCAGCATTTT	NA	TRBV6-5	NA	TRBJ1-5	14
CASKLDRGNSPLHF	TGTGCCAGCAAGCTGGACAGGGGAAATTCACCCCTCCACTTT	TRBD1	TRBV6-4	NA	TRBJ1-6	14
CASSTGDRVYEQYF	TGCGCCAGCAGCACGGGGGACAGGGTCTACGAGCAGTACTTC	TRBD1	TRBV5-1	NA	TRBJ2-7	14
CATSRDVPGSASYEQYF	TGTGCCACCAGCAGAGATGTCCCAGGGTCCGCCTCCTACGAGCAGTACTTC	NA	TRBV15	few	TRBJ2-7	17